Listed below are T cell receptor beta chains from one sample, sequenced in a study of cytomegalovirus exposure and HLA in healthy donors. Profiled with immunoSEQ multiplex PCR; TCRdb holds only in-frame clones, not every one. This sample has roughly 57,000 clones, with 93% found just once. Sequencing was performed on PBMCs. The origin of the receptors is a young woman in good health and CMV-seropositive. The CDR3 runs from the conserved cysteine through the conserved F or W. D genes are given only for firm matches.

d_gene,v_gene,j_gene,CDR3nt,CDR3aa
TRBD1,TRBV7-6,TRBJ1-4,TGTGCCAGCAGCTTAGTACCTTCGGGACAGCCCAATGAAAAACTGTTTTTT,CASSLVPSGQPNEKLFF
TRBD1,TRBV29-1,TRBJ2-2,TGCAGCCTGAGAGACAGGGGGTCTCCCGGGGAGCTGTTTTTT,CSLRDRGSPGELFF
NA,TRBV10-1,TRBJ2-3,TGCGCCAGCAGTGATGGGAGGACCACAGATACGCAGTATTTT,CASSDGRTTDTQYF
TRBD2,TRBV11-2,TRBJ2-2,TGTGCAGTTCGGGGGAGGGCCGGGGAGCTGTTTTTT,CAVRGRAGELFF
NA,TRBV19,TRBJ2-3,TGTGCCAGTAGTATCATCGTACGGTCAGATACGCAGTATTTT,CASSIIVRSDTQYF
NA,TRBV9,TRBJ2-2,TGTGCCAGCAGCACCCTAAGCGGGCGGGAGCTGTTTTTT,CASSTLSGRELFF
TRBD1,TRBV19,TRBJ1-2,TGTGCCAGTAGTACCCCGGGACAGGGGTCGGGCTACACCTTC,CASSTPGQGSGYTF
NA,TRBV5-1,TRBJ1-2,TGCGCCAGCAGCTTGGCCTCGGGGGTGTCGTTCGGTTACACCTTC,CASSLASGVSFGYTF
TRBD1,TRBV28,TRBJ2-7,TGTGCCAGCAGCGGGACAGTCAGCTCCTACGAGCAGTACTTC,CASSGTVSSYEQYF
TRBD1,TRBV11-2,TRBJ2-2,TGTGCCAGCAGCTCCCGGACAGGGGGCTACGGGGAGCTGTTTTTT,CASSSRTGGYGELFF
TRBD1,TRBV5-6,TRBJ1-1,TGTGCCAGCAGCTATAGACAGGGCCAATCGCTCCTGAACACTGAAGCTTTCTTT,CASSYRQGQSLLNTEAFF
TRBD2,TRBV10-1,TRBJ2-1,TGCGCCAGCAGTGAGGGCGGGGGGGCAAGGAATGAGCAGTTCTTC,CASSEGGGARNEQFF
NA,TRBV4-3,TRBJ2-5,TGCGCCAGCAGCCAGAGGAGACTAGTGGAAGAGACCCAGTACTTC,CASSQRRLVEETQYF
NA,TRBV28,TRBJ2-7,TGTGCCAGCAGCGACGGACTAACCCCCTACGAGCAGTACTTC,CASSDGLTPYEQYF
TRBD1,TRBV4-1,TRBJ1-1,TGCGCCAGCAGCCAAGTGGACAGGAGAAGAACTGAAGCTTTCTTT,CASSQVDRRRTEAFF
TRBD2,TRBV5-1,TRBJ2-5,TGCGCCACCCCGTCCAGCGGGGGATACCAAGAGACCCAGTACTTC,CATPSSGGYQETQYF
TRBD1,TRBV4-3,TRBJ1-1,TGCGCCAGCAGCGCCTCGCCATGGGGACAGCTATCTATGAACACTGAAGCTTTCTTT,CASSASPWGQLSMNTEAFF